This T cell receptor beta chain came from a study of OX40 agonist ivuxolimab in advanced cancers. Overall study: The patients' treatment was ivuxolimab, an agonistic anti-OX40 (CD134) antibody. Points from the study as a whole: Mean expanded clone counts were higher in CD8+ than CD4+ T cells. Clonal expansion was seen in CD4+ and CD8+ blood T cells by week 6 at 0.1 to 3.0 mg/kg. Among the lowest peripheral clonal expansion occurred in 0.1-3.0 mg/kg partial responders.

Germline V gene data show CDR1 as SGDLS and CDR2 as YYNGEE. The CDR3 is 13 residues long. The V gene lost 3 bases and the J gene lost 4 bases, with 10 bases spanning the gap. A note on this clone: Its cognate antigen is unknown.

The data were produced by immunoSEQ multiplex PCR, yet TCRdb's version contains in-frame clones alone and is incomplete. The data contain 76,000 or so clones, roughly 85% of them seen just once; the ten biggest clones take up approximately 0.65%. The clonotype comes from an adult with an advanced solid tumor such as melanoma, head and neck, liver or kidney cancer. The V call is TRBV9, the J call TRBJ1-2; D is uncertain. This sample comprised CD4+ or CD8+ T cells sorted from blood, obtained in a trial of the OX40 agonist ivuxolimab. The CDR3, as DNA: TGTGCCAGCAGCGGACCGGGCTTCTATGGCTACACCTTC. Translating gives CASSGPGFYGYTF.